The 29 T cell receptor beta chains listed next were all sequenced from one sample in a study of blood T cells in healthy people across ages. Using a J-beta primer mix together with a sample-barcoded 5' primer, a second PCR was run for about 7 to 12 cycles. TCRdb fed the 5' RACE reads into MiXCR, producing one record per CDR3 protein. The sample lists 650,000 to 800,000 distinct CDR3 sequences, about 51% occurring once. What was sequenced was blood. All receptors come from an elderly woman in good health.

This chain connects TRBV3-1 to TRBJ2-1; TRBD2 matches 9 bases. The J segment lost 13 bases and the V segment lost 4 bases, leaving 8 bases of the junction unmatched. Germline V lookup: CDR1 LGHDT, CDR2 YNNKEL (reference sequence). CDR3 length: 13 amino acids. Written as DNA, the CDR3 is TGTGCCAGCAGCCCGGCCCTAGCGGGACTTCAGTTCTTC. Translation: CASSPALAGLQFF.

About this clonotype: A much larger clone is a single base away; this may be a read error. The CDR3 reads CATKGRPSNEQFF. The CDR3, as DNA: TGTGCCACCAAGGGACGTCCCAGCAATGAGCAGTTCTTC. This sequence joins TRBV24-1 and TRBJ2-1; the D call may be TRBD1 or TRBD2 (5 bases each). Germline V lookup: CDR1 KGHDR, CDR2 SFDVKD. This CDR3 is 13 amino acids long. Trimming stripped 8 bases from V and 6 bases from J, with 13 bases between.

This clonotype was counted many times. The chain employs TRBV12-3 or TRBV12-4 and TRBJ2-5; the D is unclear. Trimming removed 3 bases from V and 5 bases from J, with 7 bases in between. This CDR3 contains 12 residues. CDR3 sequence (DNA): TGTGCCAGCAGTTTGAGTGAGGAGACCCAGTACTTC. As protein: CASSLSEETQYF.

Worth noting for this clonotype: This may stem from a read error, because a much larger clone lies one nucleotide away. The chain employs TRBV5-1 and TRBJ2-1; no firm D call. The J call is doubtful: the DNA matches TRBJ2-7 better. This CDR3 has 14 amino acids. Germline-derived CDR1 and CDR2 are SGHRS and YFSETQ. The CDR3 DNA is TGCGCCAGCTCGAGGTTGAACTCCTACAATGAGCAGTACTTC. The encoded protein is CASSRLNSYNEQYF.

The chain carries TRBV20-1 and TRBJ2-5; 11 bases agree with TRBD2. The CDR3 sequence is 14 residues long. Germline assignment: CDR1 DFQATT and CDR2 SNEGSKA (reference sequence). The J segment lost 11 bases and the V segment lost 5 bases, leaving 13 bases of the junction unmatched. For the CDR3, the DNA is TGCAGTGCTGAGGGACTAGCGGAAAACAATGAGCAGTACTTC. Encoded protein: CSAEGLAENNEQYF.

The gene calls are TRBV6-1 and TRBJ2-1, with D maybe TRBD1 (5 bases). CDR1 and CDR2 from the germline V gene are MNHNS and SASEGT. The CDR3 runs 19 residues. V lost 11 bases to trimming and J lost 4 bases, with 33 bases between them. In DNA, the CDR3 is TGTGCCGACAGCCCCTTACCGGGCCGCGAGCGAATACTATACAATGAGCAGTTCTTC. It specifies CADSPLPGRERILYNEQFF.

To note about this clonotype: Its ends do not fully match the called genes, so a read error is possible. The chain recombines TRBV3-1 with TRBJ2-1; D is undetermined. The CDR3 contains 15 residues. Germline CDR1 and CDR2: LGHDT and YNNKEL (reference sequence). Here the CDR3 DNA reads TGTGCCAGCAGCCAAGAGCGGCAGTCCTACAATGGGCAGTTCTTC. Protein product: CASSQERQSYNGQFF.

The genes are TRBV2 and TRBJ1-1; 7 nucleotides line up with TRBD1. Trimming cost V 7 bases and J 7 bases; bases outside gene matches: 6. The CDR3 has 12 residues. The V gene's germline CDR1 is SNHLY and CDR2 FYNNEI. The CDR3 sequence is CASTRGGIEAFF. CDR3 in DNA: TGTGCCAGCACGAGAGGGGGCATTGAAGCTTTCTTT. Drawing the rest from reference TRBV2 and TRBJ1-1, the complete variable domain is EPEVTQTPSHQVTQMGQEVILRCVPISNHLYFYWYRQILGQKVEFLVSFYNNEISEKSEIFDDQFSVERPDGSNFTLKIRSTKLEDSAMYFCASTRGGIEAFFGQGTRLTVV.

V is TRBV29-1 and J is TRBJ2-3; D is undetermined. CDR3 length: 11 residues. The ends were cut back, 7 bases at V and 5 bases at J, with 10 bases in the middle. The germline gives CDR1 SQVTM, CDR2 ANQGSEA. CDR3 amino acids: CSGDPGDTQYF. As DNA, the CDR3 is TGCAGCGGAGATCCCGGAGATACGCAGTATTTT.

CDR3 nucleotide sequence: TGTGCCAGCAGTTTAGCGGGGGGGAGAGCTTTCTTT. Translating gives CASSLAGGRAFF. This chain connects TRBV12-3 or TRBV12-4 to TRBJ1-1, with D possibly being TRBD1 (5 bases). The CDR3 has 12 residues. V was pared by 0 bases and J by 10 bases, with 9 bases between.

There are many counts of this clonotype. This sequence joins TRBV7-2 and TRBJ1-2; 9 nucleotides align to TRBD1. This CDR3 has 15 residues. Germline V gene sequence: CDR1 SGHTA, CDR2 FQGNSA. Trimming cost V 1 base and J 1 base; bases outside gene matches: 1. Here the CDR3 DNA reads TGTGCCAGCAGCTTAGAGACAGGGGGTAACTATGGCTACACCTTC. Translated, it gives CASSLETGGNYGYTF.

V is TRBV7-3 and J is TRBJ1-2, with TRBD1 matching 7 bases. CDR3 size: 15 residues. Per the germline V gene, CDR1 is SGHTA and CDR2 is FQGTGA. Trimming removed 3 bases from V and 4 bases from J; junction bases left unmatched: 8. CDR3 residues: CASSFKGAPLYGYTF. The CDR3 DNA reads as TGTGCCAGCAGCTTTAAGGGGGCGCCGCTCTATGGCTACACCTTC.

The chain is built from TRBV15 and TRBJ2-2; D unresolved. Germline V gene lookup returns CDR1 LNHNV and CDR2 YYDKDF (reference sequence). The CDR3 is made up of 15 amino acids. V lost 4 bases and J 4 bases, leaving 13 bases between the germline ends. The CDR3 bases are TGTGCCACCAGCACGCGATCTTATATCACCGGGGAGCTGTTTTTT. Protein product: CATSTRSYITGELFF. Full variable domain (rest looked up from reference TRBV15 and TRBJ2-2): DAMVIQNPRYQVTQFGKPVTLSCSQTLNHNVMYWYQQKSSQAPKLLFHYYDKDFNNEADTPDNFQSRRPNTSFCFLDIRSPGLGDTAMYLCATSTRSYITGELFFGEGSRLTVL.

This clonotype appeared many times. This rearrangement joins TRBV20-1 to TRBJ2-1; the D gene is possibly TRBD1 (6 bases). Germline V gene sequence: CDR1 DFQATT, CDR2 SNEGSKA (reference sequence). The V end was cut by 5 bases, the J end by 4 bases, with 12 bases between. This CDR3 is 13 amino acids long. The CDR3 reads CSAEPTGYNEQFF. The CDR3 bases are TGCAGTGCTGAGCCCACAGGGTACAATGAGCAGTTCTTC.

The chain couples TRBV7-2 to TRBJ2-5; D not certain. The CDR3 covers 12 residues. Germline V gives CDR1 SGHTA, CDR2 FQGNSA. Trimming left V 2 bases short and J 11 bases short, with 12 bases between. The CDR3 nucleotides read TGTGCCAGCAGCTTATCCGAAAGTGAGCAGTACTTC. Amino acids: CASSLSESEQYF.

The CDR3 DNA follows: TGTGCCAGCAGCACCGTCCCGGGGGGAGCTTTCTTT. Translating gives CASSTVPGGAFF. The V call is TRBV3-1, the J call TRBJ1-1, with a tentative D call TRBD1 (5 bases). The length of the CDR3 is 12 residues. Trimming removed 5 bases at V and 10 bases at J, with 14 bases between. Germline V gene lookup returns CDR1 LGHDT and CDR2 YNNKEL (reference sequence).

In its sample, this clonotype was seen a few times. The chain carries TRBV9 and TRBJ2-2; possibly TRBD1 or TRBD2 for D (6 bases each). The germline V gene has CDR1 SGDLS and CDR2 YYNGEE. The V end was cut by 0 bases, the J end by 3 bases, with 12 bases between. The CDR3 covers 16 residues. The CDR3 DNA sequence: TGTGCCAGCAGCGTAGAACTAGCAGGGGACACCGGGGAGCTGTTTTTT. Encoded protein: CASSVELAGDTGELFF.

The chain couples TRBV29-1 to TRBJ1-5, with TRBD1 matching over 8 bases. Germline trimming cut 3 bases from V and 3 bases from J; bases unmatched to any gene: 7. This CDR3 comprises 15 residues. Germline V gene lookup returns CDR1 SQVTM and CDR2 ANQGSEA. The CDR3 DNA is TGCAGCGTTGACGAGACAGGGGATCCCAATCAGCCCCAGCATTTT. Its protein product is CSVDETGDPNQPQHF.

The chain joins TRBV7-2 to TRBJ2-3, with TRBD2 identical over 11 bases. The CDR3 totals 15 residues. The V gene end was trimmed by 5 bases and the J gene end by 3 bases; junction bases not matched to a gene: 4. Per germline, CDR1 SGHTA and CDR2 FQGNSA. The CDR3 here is CASSRRLAGTDTQYF. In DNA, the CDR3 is TGTGCCAGCAGCCGCCGACTAGCGGGGACAGATACGCAGTATTTT.

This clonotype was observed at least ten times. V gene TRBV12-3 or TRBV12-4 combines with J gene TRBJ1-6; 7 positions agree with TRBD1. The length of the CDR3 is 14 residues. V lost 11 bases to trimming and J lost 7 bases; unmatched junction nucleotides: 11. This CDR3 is CASQPGQPNSPLHF. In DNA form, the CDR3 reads TGTGCCTCCCAGCCGGGACAGCCAAATTCACCCCTCCACTTT.

The DNA of the CDR3 is TGCGCCAGCAGCCCGGGGACAGGGAGCTCCTACGAGCAGTACTTC. Encoded protein: CASSPGTGSSYEQYF. The chain is built from TRBV5-1 and TRBJ2-7; 9 bases are shared with TRBD1. V shed 4 bases, J shed 0 bases, and the junction held 5 bases outside the gene matches. CDR3 length: 15 residues. Germline-derived CDR1 and CDR2 are SGHRS and YFSETQ.

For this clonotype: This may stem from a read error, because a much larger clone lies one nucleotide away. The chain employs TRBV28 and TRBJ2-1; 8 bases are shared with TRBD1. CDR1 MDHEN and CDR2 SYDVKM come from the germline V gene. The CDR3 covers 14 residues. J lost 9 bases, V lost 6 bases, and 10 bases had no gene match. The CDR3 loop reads CASRVPGRGREQFF. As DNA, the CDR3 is TGTGCCAGCAGGGTCCCCGGCAGGGGGCGTGAGCAGTTCTTC.

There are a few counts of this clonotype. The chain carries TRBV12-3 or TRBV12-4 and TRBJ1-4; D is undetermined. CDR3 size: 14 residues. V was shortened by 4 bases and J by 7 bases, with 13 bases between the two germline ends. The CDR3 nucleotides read TGTGCCAGCAGTTCCCGCCAGTTCGGTGAAAAACTGTTTTTT. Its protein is CASSSRQFGEKLFF.

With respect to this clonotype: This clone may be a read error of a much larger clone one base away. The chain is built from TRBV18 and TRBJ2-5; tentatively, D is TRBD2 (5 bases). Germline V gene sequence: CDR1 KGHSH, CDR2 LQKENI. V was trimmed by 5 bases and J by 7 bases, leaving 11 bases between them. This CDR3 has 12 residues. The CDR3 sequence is CASSTKGVTQYF. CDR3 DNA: TGTGCCAGCTCAACCAAGGGAGTGACCCAGTACTTC.

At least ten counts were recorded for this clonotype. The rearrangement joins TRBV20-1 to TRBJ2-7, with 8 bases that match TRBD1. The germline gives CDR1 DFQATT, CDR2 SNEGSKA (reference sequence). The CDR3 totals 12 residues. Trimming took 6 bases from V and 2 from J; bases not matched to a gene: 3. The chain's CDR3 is CSAKDRAYEQYF. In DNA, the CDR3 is TGCAGTGCAAAGGACAGGGCCTACGAGCAGTACTTC.

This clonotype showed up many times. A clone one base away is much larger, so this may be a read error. In DNA, the CDR3 is TGTGCCAGCAGGGCCGGTGGGGGCCGATCCTCCTACGAGCAGTACTTC. It translates to CASRAGGGRSSYEQYF. The J gene is TRBJ2-7, the V gene TRBV28; tentative D call: TRBD1 (6 bases). The germline V and J ends were trimmed by 6 bases and 0 bases, with 18 bases remaining between them. This CDR3 is 16 amino acids long. Looked up from germline, CDR1 is MDHEN and CDR2 is SYDVKM.

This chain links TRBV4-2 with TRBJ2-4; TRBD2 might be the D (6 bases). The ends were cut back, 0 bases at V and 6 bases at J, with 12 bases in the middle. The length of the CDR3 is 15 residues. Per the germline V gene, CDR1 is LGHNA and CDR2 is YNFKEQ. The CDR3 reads CASSQDPGTRNIQYF. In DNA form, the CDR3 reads TGTGCCAGCAGCCAAGACCCAGGGACTCGAAACATTCAGTACTTC.

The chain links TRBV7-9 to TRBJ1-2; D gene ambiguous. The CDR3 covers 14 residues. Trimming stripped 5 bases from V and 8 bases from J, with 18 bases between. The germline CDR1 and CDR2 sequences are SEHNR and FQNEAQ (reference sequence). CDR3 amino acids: CASSAPTTSLGYTF. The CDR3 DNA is TGTGCCAGCAGCGCCCCCACCACATCCTTGGGCTACACCTTC.

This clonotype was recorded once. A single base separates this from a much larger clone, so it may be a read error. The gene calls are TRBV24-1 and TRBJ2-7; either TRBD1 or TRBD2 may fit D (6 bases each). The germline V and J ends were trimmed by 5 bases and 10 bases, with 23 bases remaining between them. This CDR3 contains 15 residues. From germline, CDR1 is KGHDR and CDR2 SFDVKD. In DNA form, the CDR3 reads TGTGCCACCAGTGCCCTTCAGGGGAAGGGGGAGGCCCAGTACTTC. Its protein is CATSALQGKGEAQYF.